Sequencing of this T cell receptor (beta chain) was carried out in a study of OX40 agonist ivuxolimab in advanced cancers. Using immunoSEQ multiplex PCR, the repertoire was profiled, and TCRdb retains in-frame clones only, with some absent. The sample consists of around 56,000 clones, more than 75% of them appearing once. This CDR3 has 19 amino acids. V lost 0 bases, J lost 0 bases, and 21 bases lay in between. Germline values: CDR1 GTSNPN, CDR2 SVGIG (reference sequence). A word on this clone: What it recognizes is unknown.

Findings and limits, study-wide: Partly responding patients at 0.1-3.0 mg/kg showed some of the smallest clonal expansion.

The starting material was CD4+ or CD8+ T cells sorted from blood, obtained in a trial of the OX40 agonist ivuxolimab. V usage is TRBV30 and J usage is TRBJ1-5, with a weak D call TRBD1 (5 bases). The TCR sequence derives from an adult with an advanced solid tumor such as melanoma, head and neck, liver or kidney cancer. CDR3 sequence reads: CAWSVSGWEGSYSNQPQHF. As DNA, the CDR3 is TGTGCCTGGAGTGTATCTGGTTGGGAGGGGTCCTATAGCAATCAGCCCCAGCATTTT.